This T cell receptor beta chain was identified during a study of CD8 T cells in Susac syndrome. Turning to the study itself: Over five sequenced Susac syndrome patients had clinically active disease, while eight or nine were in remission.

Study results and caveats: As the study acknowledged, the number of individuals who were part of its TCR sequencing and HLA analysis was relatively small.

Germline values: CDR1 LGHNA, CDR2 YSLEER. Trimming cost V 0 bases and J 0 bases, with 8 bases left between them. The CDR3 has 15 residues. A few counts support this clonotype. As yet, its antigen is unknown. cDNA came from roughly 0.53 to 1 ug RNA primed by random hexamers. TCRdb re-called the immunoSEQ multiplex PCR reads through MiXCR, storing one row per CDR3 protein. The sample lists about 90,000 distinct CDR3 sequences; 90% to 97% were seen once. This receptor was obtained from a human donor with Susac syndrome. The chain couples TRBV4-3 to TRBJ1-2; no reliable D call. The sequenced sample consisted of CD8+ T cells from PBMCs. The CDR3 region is CASSQDSRANYGYTF. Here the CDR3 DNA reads TGCGCCAGCAGCCAAGATTCCAGAGCTAACTATGGCTACACCTTC.